This T cell receptor beta chain stems from a study of blood T cell repertoires in COVID-19. Study context: COVID-19 samples collected from the United States, Italy and Spain covered acute and convalescent phases. Sample material is recorded as cDNA or gDNA derived from T cells, B-cell-depleted T cells, or PBMCs.

The CDR3 consists of 15 residues. V was trimmed by 0 bases and J by 2 bases, leaving 7 bases between them. Germline V gene lookup returns CDR1 SGHDN and CDR2 FVKESK. Patients at the Seattle site were enrolled during active infection and followed longitudinally. Original handling: From reference gene primer amplification, estimates of nucleated cell counts were derived. Some clones are missing from TCRdb's copy, which holds only in-frame ones; the method was immunoSEQ multiplex PCR. V and J calls and clone size are as listed in that table; D and trimming were resolved from the DNA. The sample lists around 470,000 clones, about 88% occurring once.

This TCR was recovered from a man in his late teens or twenties with COVID-19, enrolled during active disease. The sequenced sample was peripheral blood. The rearrangement links TRBV14 to TRBJ2-2; D unresolved. This chain's CDR3 is CASSQDLLNTGELFF. CDR3 nucleotide sequence: TGTGCCAGCAGCCAAGATTTGTTAAACACCGGGGAGCTGTTTTTT.